The 9 T cell receptor beta chains presented below share a single source sample, sequenced in a study of cytomegalovirus exposure and HLA in healthy donors. A multiplex PCR was run with 60 Vbeta primers and 13 Jbeta primers. The repertoire was sequenced with immunoSEQ multiplex PCR; TCRdb's copy has only in-frame clones and lacks some. The table records about 150,000 clones, under 70% of them present only once. Material for sequencing was PBMCs. The source of these receptors is a woman in her 30s in good health and CMV-seropositive.

This chain joins TRBV15 and TRBJ1-5, with D maybe TRBD1 (6 bases). V lost 4 bases to trimming and J lost 4 bases, with 11 bases between them. This CDR3 comprises 14 residues. CDR1 and CDR2 (germline): LNHNV, YYDKDF (reference sequence). CDR3 coding DNA: TGTGCCACCAGCACAGAAACAGGGAATCAGCCCCAGCATTTT. This gives the protein CATSTETGNQPQHF.

The V gene is TRBV6-1, the J gene TRBJ2-5; 12 bases are a match to TRBD1. Germline V lookup: CDR1 MNHNS, CDR2 SASEGT. Losses at the gene ends were 5 bases for V and 5 bases for J; bases not matched to a gene: 3. The CDR3 has 14 amino acids. CDR3 residues: CASSWDRGLETQYF. The CDR3 DNA sequence: TGTGCCAGCAGTTGGGACAGGGGGCTGGAGACCCAGTACTTC.

The chain combines TRBV4-1 with TRBJ2-1; D is possibly TRBD1 (5 bases). CDR3 length: 17 amino acids. Trimming removed 1 base at V and 0 bases at J, with 13 bases between. In germline, CDR1 is MGHRA, CDR2 YSYEKL. CDR3 nucleotides: TGCGCCAGCAGCCAAGTCGTAGGGGCCTCCTCCTACAATGAGCAGTTCTTC. This codes for CASSQVVGASSYNEQFF.

J is TRBJ2-1 and V is TRBV28; D call uncertain. V lost 5 bases to trimming and J lost 8 bases, with 16 bases between them. Germline values: CDR1 MDHEN, CDR2 SYDVKM. The CDR3 length is 14 residues. CDR3 bases: TGTGCCAGCAGTAAACGCTATAGTGAGCATGAGCAGTTCTTC. Translated, it gives CASSKRYSEHEQFF.

The chain recombines TRBV6-5 with TRBJ1-4; 8 positions agree with TRBD1. The germline V gene encodes CDR1 MNHEY and CDR2 SVGAGI. Trimming cost V 6 bases and J 6 bases; bases outside gene matches: 0. The CDR3 is made up of 12 amino acids. CDR3 DNA sequence: TGTGCCAGCAGGACAGGGGATGAAAAACTGTTTTTT. As protein: CASRTGDEKLFF.

This chain links TRBV19 with TRBJ1-5; TRBD1 aligns across 7 bases. This CDR3 is built from 17 residues. In germline, CDR1 is LNHDA, CDR2 SQIVND (reference sequence). V lost 0 bases to trimming and J lost 3 bases; unmatched junction nucleotides: 8. The CDR3 protein is CASSIDARGWTNQPQHF. The CDR3 nucleotides are TGTGCCAGTAGTATAGATGCCAGGGGGTGGACCAATCAGCCCCAGCATTTT.

V and J are TRBV6-1 and TRBJ2-7; D not certain. Germline CDR1 and CDR2: MNHNS and SASEGT. CDR3 size: 14 residues. V dropped 6 bases and J dropped 6 bases, with 18 bases sitting between them. CDR3 sequence: CASRTQARSPEQYF. CDR3 in DNA: TGTGCCAGCAGGACCCAGGCCCGCAGTCCCGAGCAGTACTTC.

This clone was observed a handful of times. This chain connects TRBV19 to TRBJ1-4; maybe TRBD1 (5 bases). Germline assignment: CDR1 LNHDA and CDR2 SQIVND (reference sequence). V gave up 6 bases and J gave up 7 bases, with 24 bases separating them. The CDR3 runs to 17 residues. DNA for the CDR3: TGTGCCAGTAGCATACAGATCATGGCAGGGTTGAGTGAAAAACTGTTTTTT. Protein sequence: CASSIQIMAGLSEKLFF.

The rearrangement joins TRBV5-1 to TRBJ1-6, with D tentatively TRBD1 (5 bases). Trimming stripped 0 bases from V and 5 bases from J, with 9 bases between. The germline V gene encodes CDR1 SGHRS and CDR2 YFSETQ. The CDR3 length is 15 residues. CDR3 amino acids: CASSLGGPNNSPLHF. Here the CDR3 DNA reads TGCGCCAGCAGCTTGGGGGGCCCAAATAATTCACCCCTCCACTTT.